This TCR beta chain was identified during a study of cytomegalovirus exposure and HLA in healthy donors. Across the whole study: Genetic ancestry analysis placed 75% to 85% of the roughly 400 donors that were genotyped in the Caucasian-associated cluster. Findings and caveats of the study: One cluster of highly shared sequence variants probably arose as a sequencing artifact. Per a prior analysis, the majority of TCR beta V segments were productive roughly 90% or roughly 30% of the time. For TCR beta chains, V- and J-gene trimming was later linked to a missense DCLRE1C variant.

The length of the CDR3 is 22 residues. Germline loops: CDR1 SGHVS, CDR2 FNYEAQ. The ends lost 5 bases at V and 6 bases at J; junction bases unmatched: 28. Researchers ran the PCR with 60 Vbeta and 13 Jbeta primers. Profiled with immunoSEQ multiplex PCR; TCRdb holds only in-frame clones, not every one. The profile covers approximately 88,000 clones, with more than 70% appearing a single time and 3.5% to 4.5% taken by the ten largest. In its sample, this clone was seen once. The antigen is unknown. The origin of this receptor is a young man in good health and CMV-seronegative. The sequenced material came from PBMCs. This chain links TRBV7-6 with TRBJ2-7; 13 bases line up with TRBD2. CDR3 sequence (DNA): TGTGCCAGCAGCCCAATCAGAGGGGGACTAGCGGGAAACATCCCCAATCTAGGCGAGCAGTACTTC. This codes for CASSPIRGGLAGNIPNLGEQYF. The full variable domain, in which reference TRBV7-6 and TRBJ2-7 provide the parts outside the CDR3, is GAGVSQSPRYKVTKRGQDVALRCDPISGHVSLYWYRQALGQGPEFLTYFNYEAQQDKSGLPNDRFSAERPEGSISTLTIQRTEQRDSAMYRCASSPIRGGLAGNIPNLGEQYFGPGTRLTVT.